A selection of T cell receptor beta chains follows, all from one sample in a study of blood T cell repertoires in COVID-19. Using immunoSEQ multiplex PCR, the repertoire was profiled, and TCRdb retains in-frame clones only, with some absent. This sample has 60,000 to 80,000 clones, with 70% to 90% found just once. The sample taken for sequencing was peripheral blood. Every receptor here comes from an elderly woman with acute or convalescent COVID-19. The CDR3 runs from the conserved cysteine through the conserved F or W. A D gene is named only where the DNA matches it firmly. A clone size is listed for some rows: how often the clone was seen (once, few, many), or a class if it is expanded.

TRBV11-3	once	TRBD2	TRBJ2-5	CASSLGLSGGAGETQYF	TGTGCCAGCAGCTTGGGACTAAGCGGGGGGGCCGGGGAGACCCAGTACTTC
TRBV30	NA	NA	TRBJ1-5	CAWSLMLPDGNQPQHF	TGTGCCTGGAGTTTGATGCTACCCGATGGCAATCAGCCCCAGCATTTT
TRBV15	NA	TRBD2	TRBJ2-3	CATASGSSTDTQYF	TGTGCCACCGCTAGCGGATCTAGCACAGATACGCAGTATTTT
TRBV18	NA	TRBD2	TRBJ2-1	CASSPLAGESYNEQFF	TGTGCCAGCTCACCATTAGCGGGAGAATCCTACAATGAGCAGTTCTTC
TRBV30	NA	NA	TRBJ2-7	CAWSVRWRSSYEQYF	TGTGCCTGGAGTGTACGGTGGCGGAGCTCCTACGAGCAGTACTTC
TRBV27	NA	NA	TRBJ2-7	CASSSPGTSLSYEQYF	TGTGCCAGCAGTTCCCCCGGGACATCTCTCTCCTACGAGCAGTACTTC
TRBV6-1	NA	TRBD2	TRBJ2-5	CASSENLAGGMETQYF	TGTGCCAGCAGTGAAAACCTAGCGGGGGGCATGGAGACCCAGTACTTC
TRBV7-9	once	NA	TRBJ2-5	CASSLQETQYF	TGTGCCAGCAGCTTACAGGAGACCCAGTACTTC
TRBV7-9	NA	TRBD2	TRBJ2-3	CASAAGGRDTDTQYF	TGTGCCAGCGCCGCCGGCGGGAGGGACACAGATACGCAGTATTTT
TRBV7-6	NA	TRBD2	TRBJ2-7	CASSQRGVNSYEQYF	TGTGCCAGCAGCCAGCGGGGGGTGAACTCCTACGAGCAGTACTTC
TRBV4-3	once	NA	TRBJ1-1	CASSQEGGGAFF	TGCGCCAGCAGCCAAGAGGGGGGGGGAGCTTTCTTT
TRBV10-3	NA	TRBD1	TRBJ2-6	CAISDTGGPSSGANVLTF	TGTGCCATCAGTGACACAGGGGGTCCAAGCTCTGGGGCCAACGTCCTGACTTTC
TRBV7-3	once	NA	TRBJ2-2	CASSRGSTGELFF	TGTGCCAGCAGCCGAGGGAGTACCGGGGAGCTGTTTTTT
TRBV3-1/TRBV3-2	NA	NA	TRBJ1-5	CASSQGRVRQPQHF	TGTGCCAGCAGCCAAGGACGGGTGAGACAGCCCCAGCATTTT
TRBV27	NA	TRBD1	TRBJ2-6	CASSISWTGNYLGGGANVLTF	TGTGCCAGCAGTATTTCTTGGACAGGGAATTATTTAGGAGGTGGGGCCAACGTCCTGACTTTC
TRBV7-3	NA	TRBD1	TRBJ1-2	CASSLNPETGSRGYTF	TGTGCCAGCAGCTTAAACCCCGAGACAGGGTCGAGAGGCTACACCTTC
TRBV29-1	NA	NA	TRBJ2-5	CSVDMAGRETQYF	TGCAGCGTTGACATGGCAGGGCGAGAGACCCAGTACTTC
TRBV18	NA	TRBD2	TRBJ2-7	CASSPPGLAGGAYEQYF	TGTGCCAGCTCACCACCGGGACTAGCGGGGGGGGCCTACGAGCAGTACTTC
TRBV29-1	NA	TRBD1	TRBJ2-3	CSVEDRQGLYTDTQYF	TGCAGCGTTGAGGATCGACAGGGTCTTTACACAGATACGCAGTATTTT
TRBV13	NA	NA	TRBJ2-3	CAQSERGSTDTQYF	TGTGCCCAATCGGAGAGGGGGTCCACAGATACGCAGTATTTT
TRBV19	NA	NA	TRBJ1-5	CAIATGGPGSSNQPQHF	TGTGCCATAGCTACGGGGGGCCCGGGATCTAGCAATCAGCCCCAGCATTTT
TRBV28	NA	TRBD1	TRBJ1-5	CASSLGGDRDQPQHF	TGTGCCAGCAGTTTAGGAGGTGACAGGGATCAGCCCCAGCATTTT
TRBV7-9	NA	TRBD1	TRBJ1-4	CASSRDRGYEKLFF	TGTGCCAGCAGCCGGGACAGGGGTTATGAAAAACTGTTTTTT
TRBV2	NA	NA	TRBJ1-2	CASSATDTYGYTF	TGTGCCAGCAGTGCTACAGATACCTATGGCTACACCTTC
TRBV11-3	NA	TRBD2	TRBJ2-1	CASSLGAGTSGYNEQFF	TGTGCCAGCAGCTTAGGCGCCGGGACTAGCGGATACAATGAGCAGTTCTTC
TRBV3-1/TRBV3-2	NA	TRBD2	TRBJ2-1	CATGTNGNEQFF	TGTGCCACCGGGACTAATGGAAATGAGCAGTTCTTC
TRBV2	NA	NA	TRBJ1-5	CASRDDSYNQPQHF	TGTGCCAGCAGGGACGACAGTTACAATCAGCCCCAGCATTTT
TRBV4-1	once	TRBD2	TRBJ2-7	CASSLSGLDPYEQYF	TGCGCCAGCAGCCTATCGGGACTAGATCCCTACGAGCAGTACTTC
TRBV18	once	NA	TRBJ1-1	CASSTVFNTEAFF	TGTGCCAGCTCGACAGTTTTTAACACTGAAGCTTTCTTT
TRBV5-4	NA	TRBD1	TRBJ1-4	CASSADRGGEKLFF	TGTGCCAGCAGCGCAGACAGGGGAGGTGAAAAACTGTTTTTT
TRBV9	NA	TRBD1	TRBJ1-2	CASSVAGQGGGYTF	TGTGCCAGCAGCGTAGCAGGACAGGGCGGGGGCTACACCTTC
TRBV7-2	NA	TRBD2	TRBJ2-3	CASSFPASGNLRGSQYF	TGTGCCAGCAGCTTCCCGGCTAGCGGGAACCTCAGAGGGTCGCAGTATTTT
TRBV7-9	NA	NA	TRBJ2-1	CASSLELSIDEQFF	TGTGCCAGCAGCTTAGAGCTTAGCATAGATGAGCAGTTCTTC
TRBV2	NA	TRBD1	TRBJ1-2	CASSGTGGPTNYGYTF	TGTGCCAGCAGTGGCACAGGGGGCCCTACTAACTATGGCTACACCTTC
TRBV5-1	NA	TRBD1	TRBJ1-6	CASSLQGTGALHF	TGCGCCAGCAGCCTCCAGGGGACAGGGGCCCTCCACTTT
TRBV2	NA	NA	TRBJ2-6	CASSEAGRGANVLTF	TGTGCCAGCAGTGAAGCAGGGAGAGGGGCCAACGTCCTGACTTTC
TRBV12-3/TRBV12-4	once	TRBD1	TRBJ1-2	CASSQGQGWGYTF	TGTGCCAGCAGTCAGGGACAGGGATGGGGCTACACCTTC
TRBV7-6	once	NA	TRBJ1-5	CASSLAAGARNQPQHF	TGTGCCAGCAGCTTAGCGGCAGGGGCGCGCAATCAGCCCCAGCATTTT
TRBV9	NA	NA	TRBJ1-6	CASSVVAGGNSPLHF	TGTGCCAGCAGCGTAGTGGCAGGTGGCAATTCACCCCTCCACTTT
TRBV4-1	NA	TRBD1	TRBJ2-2	CASSQEWVGTGHPGELFF	TGCGCCAGCAGCCAAGAGTGGGTCGGGACAGGGCATCCCGGGGAGCTGTTTTTT
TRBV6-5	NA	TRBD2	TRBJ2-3	CASSYSLAGSGYTQYF	TGTGCCAGCAGTTACTCTCTAGCGGGGTCGGGATATACGCAGTATTTT
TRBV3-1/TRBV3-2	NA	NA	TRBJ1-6	CASSPTGGYSPLHF	TGTGCCAGCAGCCCCACGGGAGGGTATTCACCCCTCCACTTT
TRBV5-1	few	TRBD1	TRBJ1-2	CASSSGTGANYGYTF	TGCGCCAGCAGCTCCGGGACAGGAGCTAACTATGGCTACACCTTC
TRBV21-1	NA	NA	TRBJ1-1	CASSKGDYCDTEAFF	TGTGCCAGCAGCAAAGGAGATTATTGCGACACTGAAGCTTTCTTT
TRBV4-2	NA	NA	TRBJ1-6	CASSRSQQGLNSPLHF	TGTGCCAGCAGCCGGTCACAACAGGGATTGAATTCACCCCTCCACTTT
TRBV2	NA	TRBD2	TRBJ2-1	CASRTLAGHNEQFF	TGTGCCAGCAGAACACTAGCGGGTCACAATGAGCAGTTCTTC
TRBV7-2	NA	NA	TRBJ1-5	CASSYSTYNQPQHF	TGTGCCAGCAGCTATTCGACATACAATCAGCCCCAGCATTTT
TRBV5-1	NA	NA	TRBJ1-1	CASSLTLAGPEAFF	TGCGCCAGCAGCTTGACGTTGGCAGGGCCTGAAGCTTTCTTT
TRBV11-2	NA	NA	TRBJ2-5	CASSLLMGDGGETQYF	TGTGCCAGCAGCCTCCTGATGGGCGATGGAGGGGAGACCCAGTACTTC
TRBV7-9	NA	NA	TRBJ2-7	CASRSGAEQYF	TGTGCCAGCAGGTCAGGGGCCGAGCAGTACTTC
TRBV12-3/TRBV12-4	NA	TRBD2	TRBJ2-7	CASSLRGESEQYF	TGTGCCAGCAGTTTACGGGGGGAATCCGAGCAGTACTTC
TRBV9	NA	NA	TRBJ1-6	CASSGTTGLYNSPLHF	TGTGCCAGCAGCGGCACCACAGGGCTCTATAATTCACCCCTCCACTTT
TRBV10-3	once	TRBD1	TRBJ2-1	CATHPRDSEGSEQFF	TGTGCCACCCATCCCCGGGACAGCGAAGGGAGTGAGCAGTTCTTC
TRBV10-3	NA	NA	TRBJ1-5	CATQTGINQPQHF	TGTGCCACCCAGACAGGTATTAATCAGCCCCAGCATTTT
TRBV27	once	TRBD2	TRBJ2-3	CASSSTWTSWGDTQYF	TGTGCCAGCAGTTCAACATGGACTAGCTGGGGAGATACGCAGTATTTT
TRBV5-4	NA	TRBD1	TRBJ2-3	CASSPGTGRTDTQYF	TGTGCCAGCAGCCCCGGGACAGGGCGGACAGATACGCAGTATTTT